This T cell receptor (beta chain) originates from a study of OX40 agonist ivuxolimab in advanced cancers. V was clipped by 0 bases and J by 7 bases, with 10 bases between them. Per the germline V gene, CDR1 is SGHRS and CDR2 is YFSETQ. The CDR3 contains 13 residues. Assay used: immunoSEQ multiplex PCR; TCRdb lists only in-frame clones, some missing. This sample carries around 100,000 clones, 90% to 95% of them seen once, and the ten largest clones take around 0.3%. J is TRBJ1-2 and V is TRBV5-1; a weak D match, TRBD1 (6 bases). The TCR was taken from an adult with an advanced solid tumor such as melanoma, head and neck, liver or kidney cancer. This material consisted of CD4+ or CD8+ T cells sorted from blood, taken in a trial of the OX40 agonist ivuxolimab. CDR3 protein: CASSLVGGPGYTF. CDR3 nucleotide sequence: TGCGCCAGCAGCTTGGTTGGGGGGCCTGGCTACACCTTC.